This T cell receptor (delta chain) emerged from a study of Vδ1+ human thymocytes. Findings and limits, study-wide: Highly polyclonal TRG and TRD repertoires with Gaussian CDR3 length distributions appeared in thymus. Approximately 19% of thymic delta-chain sequences were Vdelta2, with few Vdelta3, unlike blood Vdelta1+ controls.

The template was reverse-transcribed extracted RNA. Multiplex PCR used pooled V-gene forward primers and a constant-region reverse primer to amplify CDR3s. TCRdb reran clone calling via CATT on the multiplex PCR reads. The sample records about 58,000 delta-chain clones, about 15% being singletons. Between about 98% and 99.6% of sorted thymocytes were Vdelta1+. This CDR3 spans 24 amino acids. Looked up from germline, CDR1 is TSWWSYY and CDR2 is QGS. Turning to this clone: Its matching antigen is unknown. Its ends do not fully match the called genes, so a read error is possible.

The gene calls are TRDV1 and TRDJ1; 7 nucleotides align to TRDD3. Sequencing used Vdelta1+ gamma-delta thymocytes from the thymus. Subset meaning: FACS-sorted CD3+ TCRalphabeta- TCRVdelta1+ TCRVdelta2- thymocytes. The clonotype originates from a girl under two years old who had congenital heart surgery. CDR3 bases: TGTGCTCTTGAGGAACTGAAGCGTCTCCGCGCCGAGGAGGGCGGATACGCGTATTCCGATAAACTCATCTTT. Protein product: CALEELKRLRAEEGGYAYSDKLIF.